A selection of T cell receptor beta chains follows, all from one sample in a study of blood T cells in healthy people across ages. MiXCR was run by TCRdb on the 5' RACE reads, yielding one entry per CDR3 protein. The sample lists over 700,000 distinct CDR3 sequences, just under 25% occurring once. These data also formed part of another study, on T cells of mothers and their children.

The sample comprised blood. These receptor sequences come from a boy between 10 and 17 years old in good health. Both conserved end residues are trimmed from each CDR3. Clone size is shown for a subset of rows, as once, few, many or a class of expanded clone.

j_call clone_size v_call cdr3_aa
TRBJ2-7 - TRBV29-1 SVETGTSGSGVGVEQY
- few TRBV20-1 SAAGSAGQGNEQF
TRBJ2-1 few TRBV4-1 ASSQGATNEQF
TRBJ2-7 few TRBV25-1 ASSETHYEPEIEQY
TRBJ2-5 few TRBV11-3 ASSGRLARMQY
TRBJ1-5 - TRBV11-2 ASSPDSPIQPQH
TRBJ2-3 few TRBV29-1 SVEDDRAGDTQY
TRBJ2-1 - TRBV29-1 SVESENEQF
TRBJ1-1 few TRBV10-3 AISETGGNTEAF
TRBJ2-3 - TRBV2 ASRLSGGTDTQY
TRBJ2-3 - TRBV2 ASSPVRVDTDTQY
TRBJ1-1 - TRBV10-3 AISESGRNTEAF
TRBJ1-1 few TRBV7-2 ASSLTTEAF
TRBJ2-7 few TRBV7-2 ASSFRQGHYEQY
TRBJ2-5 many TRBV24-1 ATSDSGQGGETQY
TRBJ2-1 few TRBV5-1 ASSLELAGRDEQF
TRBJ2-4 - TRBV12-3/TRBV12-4 ASSLEALAKNIQY
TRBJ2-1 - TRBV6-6 ASWLDPSYNEQF
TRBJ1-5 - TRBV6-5 ASSRTGAGSNQPQH